The sequence of this T cell receptor beta chain was determined in a study of blood T cell repertoires in COVID-19. From germline, CDR1 is MGHDK and CDR2 SYGVNS. The CDR3 is 13 amino acids. V was pared by 6 bases and J by 3 bases, with 9 bases between. The protocol was immunoSEQ multiplex PCR, while the TCRdb copy is restricted to in-frame clones and leaves out a portion. Of more than 60,000 clones in the sample, over 80% were seen once. Material for sequencing was peripheral blood. The V and J genes are TRBV25-1 and TRBJ1-3; a weak D match, TRBD1 (5 bases). The TCR was taken from a man aged 50 to 60 with acute or convalescent COVID-19. CDR3: CASRGQGGNTIYF. CDR3 DNA sequence: TGTGCCAGCAGGGGGCAGGGTGGAAACACCATATATTTT.